This section outlines one T cell receptor beta chain sequence together with its context. No antigen is known for it. A deep-level run was used for the assay. Method: immunoSEQ multiplex PCR; TCRdb's copy keeps in-frame clones and lacks some. The table includes 2.5 million or so clones, approximately 94% detected once. In the CD4+ fraction, cells were divided into CD45RA+ naive and CD45RA-negative memory subsets. The sample is drawn from a study of shared clonotypes between healthy human individuals. Study in general: The donor pool was made up of a couple of women and three men aged 18 to 49. Study-wide results and limits: Among a few donors, around 5% of naive CD4 clonotypes were found in common.

CDR1 SNHLY and CDR2 FYNNEI come from the germline V gene. This CDR3 region has 16 residues. V was pared by 3 bases and J by 0 bases, with 12 bases between. This clonotype was sampled from a man between 18 and 29 years old in good health. V gene TRBV2 combines with J gene TRBJ1-3, with D possibly TRBD1 on 5 matching bases. Sequenced material: naive CD4+ T cells sorted from blood. Stated subset: CD45RA+ positively selected. The CDR3 DNA follows: TGTGCCAGCAGTGACCGGACACGGAGCTCTGGAAACACCATATATTTT. Translating gives CASSDRTRSSGNTIYF.